Listed below are T cell receptor beta chains from one sample, sequenced in a study. A single record per CDR3 protein comes from TCRdb applying MiXCR to the RT-PCR reads. This sample has hundreds of thousands of distinct CDR3 sequences, with 13% to 15% found just once. The sequenced sample consisted of memory CD4+ T cells from blood. The receptor source for this set is a female donor in good health, serving as a healthy control. Both conserved end residues are part of each CDR3. Fields, in order: V gene, J gene, CDR3 length, CDR3 protein.

>TRBV20-1|TRBJ2-3|13
CSARVESADTQYF
>TRBV10-3|TRBJ2-2|15
CAISVGAPNTGELFF
>TRBV4-3|TRBJ2-3|20
CASSQAFSAGGPGSTDTQYF
>TRBV29-1|TRBJ1-4|12
CSVARGSEKLFF
>TRBV2|TRBJ2-7|16
CASSEIGLRGADEQYF
>TRBV27|TRBJ2-1|16
CASRHNPGQGAGEQFF
>TRBV20-1|TRBJ2-5|14
CSASIGGLGETQYF
>TRBV6-5|TRBJ2-7|15
CASKQTRTSGYEQYF
>TRBV10-3|TRBJ2-2|14
CAISESAGSGELFF
>TRBV29-1|TRBJ2-1|11
CSAAGYNEQFF
>TRBV7-2|TRBJ2-1|12
CASSLTGIEQFF
>TRBV10-3|TRBJ1-3|15
CAISKEPYGRNTIYF
>TRBV7-2|TRBJ1-2|10
CASGLYGYTF
>TRBV18|TRBJ2-5|14
CASSPPSGTETQYF
>TRBV27|TRBJ1-1|13
CASSLTMDTEAFF
>TRBV7-7|TRBJ2-2|15
CASSPMVFAAGELFF
>TRBV4-3|TRBJ1-2|14
CASSQDLGRGGYTF
>TRBV12-3/TRBV12-4|TRBJ1-5|14
CASSFRQGRQPQHF
>TRBV4-3|TRBJ1-5|15
CASTQNRQGNQPQHF
>TRBV6-5|TRBJ1-5|15
CASSYSKTSDQPQHF
>TRBV14|TRBJ2-5|16
CASSLGLAGPLETQYF
>TRBV20-1|TRBJ2-3|16
CSARDGGAVGSDTQYF
>TRBV20-1|TRBJ2-3|16
CSARVLAVSSTDTQYF
>TRBV7-2|TRBJ2-3|17
CASSLQWTTRGTDTQYF
>TRBV27|TRBJ1-3|15
CASSFWPISGNTIYF
>TRBV2|TRBJ2-1|13
CASSYLEGGEQFF
>TRBV4-3|TRBJ1-5|15
CASSQGRQENQPQHF
>TRBV12-3/TRBV12-4|TRBJ2-3|15
CASSSTPDYTDTQYF
>TRBV12-3/TRBV12-4|TRBJ1-5|15
CASSFEAGGWETQHF
>TRBV7-3|TRBJ1-2|13
CASSLSDRIGYTF
>TRBV7-2|TRBJ2-5|12
CASSLPQETQYF
>TRBV7-2|TRBJ1-5|15
CASSLAGDRWQPQHF
>TRBV6-2/TRBV6-3|TRBJ2-7|11
CASSLPNEQYF
>TRBV7-8|TRBJ2-1|15
CASSLTSGKVHEQFF
>TRBV4-1|TRBJ1-6|17
CASSQDLERTVFSPLHF
>TRBV6-1|TRBJ2-7|11
CASSVRRWRYF
>TRBV20-1|TRBJ2-5|13
CSAGLARQETQYF
>TRBV5-6|TRBJ2-5|15
CASSLEGSLQETQYF
>TRBV6-1|TRBJ2-7|14
CASSQTGEVYEQYF
>TRBV12-3/TRBV12-4|TRBJ2-7|13
CASRPRDSYEQYF
>TRBV6-2/TRBV6-3|TRBJ1-4|17
CASSLRADRATREKLFF
>TRBV7-9|TRBJ1-1|14
CASSPPVDGTEAFF
>TRBV20-1|TRBJ2-3|14
CSARDPRTGGIEYF
>TRBV6-6|TRBJ1-1|14
CASSHPGQNTEAFF
>TRBV11-3|TRBJ2-3|14
CASSFSGGSDTQYF
>TRBV5-6|TRBJ2-4|14
CASSLISGGNIQYF
>TRBV20-1|TRBJ2-7|14
CSARLRGGSYEQYF
>TRBV6-1|TRBJ2-5|18
CASSAGGLAGGQAETQYF
>TRBV6-5|TRBJ1-3|14
CASSYDDSGNTIYF
>TRBV12-3/TRBV12-4|TRBJ1-2|13
CASSNTGDYGYTF
>TRBV12-3/TRBV12-4|TRBJ2-1|12
CASSLSQNEQFF
>TRBV20-1|TRBJ1-4|15
CSARPLGGAGEKLFF
>TRBV20-1|TRBJ2-3|11
CSASLSDTQYF
>TRBV4-3|TRBJ1-6|18
CASSPDGRRQRGNSPLHF
>TRBV7-8|TRBJ2-5|16
CASSLREMGFEETQYF
>TRBV9|TRBJ2-7|15
CASSVQTNPYHEQYF
>TRBV4-3|TRBJ1-6|16
CASSQDGTPYNSPLHF
>TRBV20-1|TRBJ2-7|13
CSSDRRDSYEQYF
>TRBV5-1|TRBJ2-1|17
CASSKGLAGGSYNEQFF